This T cell receptor beta chain was obtained from a study of T cells in Graves' hyperthyroidism and ophthalmopathy. The CDR3 is 12 residues long. The V gene's germline CDR1 is DFQATT and CDR2 SNEGSKA (reference sequence). Each patient was aged 18 to 65 and had newly diagnosed hyperthyroidism of under 2 months' duration. The PBMCs were sourced from fresh peripheral blood (10 ml). RNA transcripts gave rise to amplified TCR beta CDR3 regions. A set of HTBI primers served as the primers for a first-round RT-PCR of the TCR CDR3. From the multiplex PCR reads, TCRdb called clonotypes with MiXCR, one entry per CDR3 protein. Of under 450,000 distinct CDR3 sequences in the sample, approximately 15% were seen once. Study results and caveats: In the blood, most expanded thyroid clonotypes above 0.001 appeared as well. Through a model of 13 V-J features, ophthalmopathy was separated from stable hyperthyroidism.

Comment on this clonotype: Its target is not known. This may stem from a read error, because a much larger clone lies one nucleotide away.

The genes are TRBV20-1 and TRBJ1-2; the D gene is possibly TRBD1 (5 bases). The sequence was collected from a woman between 18 and 30 years old with Graves' hyperthyroidism. Sequencing was carried out using blood. CDR3 in DNA: TGCAGTGCTAGATTTGGGGGTTGGGGCTACGCCTTC. This translates into CSARFGGWGYAF.